The 16 T cell receptor beta chains in this list originate from one sample, sequenced in a study of neoadjuvant anti-PD-1 for oral cavity cancer (dated by TCRdb to about 2021). Receptors were amplified or captured by the immunoSEQ multiplex PCR assay. In its TCRdb copy, this immuneACCESS table keeps in-frame sequences only and misses some clones. Where compared with another copy, unresolved V genes explain less than half of these, and the others have no known cause. Here the sample has approximately 43,000 clones; roughly 77% occur a single time. The top ten clones comprise around 4.8% of the sample. The label giving this sample's time point can be read as: after neoadjuvant nivolumab, at surgical resection. The input for sequencing was PBMCs, taken after nivolumab (anti-PD-1) treatment. The source of these receptors is a person between 40 and 85 years old with oral cavity squamous cell carcinoma.

This sequence joins TRBV7-9 and TRBJ1-2; possible D gene TRBD1, 6 bases. This CDR3 contains 14 residues. The germline V and J ends were trimmed by 2 bases and 6 bases, with 13 bases remaining between them. Germline CDR1 and CDR2: SEHNR and FQNEAQ (reference sequence). CDR3 nucleotide sequence: TGTGCCAGCAGCTTACAGGCAGGGGTGGATGGCTACACCTTC. The encoded protein is CASSLQAGVDGYTF. The whole variable domain, filled in from reference TRBV7-9 and TRBJ1-2, reads DTGVSQNPRHKITKRGQNVTFRCDPISEHNRLYWYRQTLGQGPEFLTYFQNEAQLEKSRLLSDRFSAERPKGSFSTLEIQRTEQGDSAMYLCASSLQAGVDGYTFGSGTRLTVV.

This chain joins TRBV2 and TRBJ2-7; 11 nucleotides align to TRBD2. The J segment lost 4 bases and the V segment lost 6 bases, leaving 5 bases of the junction unmatched. Looked up from germline, CDR1 is SNHLY and CDR2 is FYNNEI. There are 14 residues in the CDR3. In DNA, the CDR3 is TGTGCCAGCAGGGCTAGCGGGGGGTCTTACGAGCAGTACTTC. This encodes CASRASGGSYEQYF.

The chain joins TRBV19 to TRBJ2-5; D is possibly TRBD1 or TRBD2 (5 bases each). The CDR3 has 11 amino acids. V dropped 7 bases and J dropped 4 bases, with 7 bases sitting between them. Germline CDR1 reads LNHDA; CDR2 reads SQIVND (reference sequence). The CDR3 is CASMRGETQYF. Here the CDR3 DNA reads TGTGCCAGTATGAGGGGAGAGACCCAGTACTTC. The full variable domain, rest sourced from reference TRBV19 and TRBJ2-5, is DGGITQSPKYLFRKEGQNVTLSCEQNLNHDAMYWYRQDPGQGLRLIYYSQIVNDFQKGDIAEGYSVSREKKESFPLTVTSAQKNPTAFYLCASMRGETQYFGPGTRLLVL.

The chain combines TRBV7-3 with TRBJ1-5; 9 bases map to TRBD1. This CDR3 has 13 residues. Per the germline V gene, CDR1 is SGHTA and CDR2 is FQGTGA. The ends lost 4 bases at V and 7 bases at J; junction bases unmatched: 2. This CDR3 is CASSSDRGQPQHF. The CDR3 DNA is TGTGCCAGCAGCTCGGACAGGGGCCAGCCCCAGCATTTT.

The genes are TRBV28 and TRBJ1-5; D gene unclear. From germline, CDR1 is MDHEN and CDR2 SYDVKM. V lost 5 bases and J lost 5, with 7 bases in between. The CDR3 contains 12 residues. CDR3 sequence (DNA): TGTGCCAGCAGTCCAATTCATCAGCCCCAGCATTTT. This codes for CASSPIHQPQHF.

The V call is TRBV19, the J call TRBJ1-2; 10 bases agree with TRBD1. Germline assignment: CDR1 LNHDA and CDR2 SQIVND (reference sequence). The CDR3 runs to 13 residues. V gave up 8 bases and J gave up 4 bases; unmatched junction bases: 4. The CDR3 is CASRTGGTYGYTF. CDR3 bases: TGTGCCAGTCGGACAGGGGGAACCTATGGCTACACCTTC.

This chain joins TRBV6-1 and TRBJ2-5; 11 nucleotides line up with TRBD2. The CDR3 length is 15 residues. The V segment lost 6 bases and the J segment 2 bases; nucleotides outside the gene matches: 5. CDR1 MNHNS and CDR2 SASEGT come from the germline V gene. The chain's CDR3 is CASSLAGGLQETQYF. CDR3 nucleotides: TGTGCCAGCAGCTTAGCGGGGGGGTTACAAGAGACCCAGTACTTC.

The chain joins TRBV7-8 to TRBJ2-2, with D perhaps TRBD1 or TRBD2 (5 bases each). Germline V gene lookup returns CDR1 SGHVS and CDR2 FQNEAQ. V was clipped by 8 bases and J by 6 bases, with 28 bases between them. The CDR3 length is 18 residues. CDR3 protein: CASAPPLERGGWAGELFF. CDR3 in DNA: TGTGCCAGCGCCCCCCCCCTGGAGAGGGGTGGATGGGCCGGGGAGCTGTTTTTT.

The rearrangement uses TRBV5-1 and TRBJ2-1; TRBD1 aligns across 8 bases. With V trimmed by 4 bases and J by 8 bases, 11 bases remained unmatched. This CDR3 contains 15 residues. Germline CDR1 SGHRS, CDR2 YFSETQ. The CDR3 protein is CASSPEARGQDEQFF. In nucleotides, the CDR3 is TGCGCCAGCAGCCCAGAGGCCAGGGGGCAAGATGAGCAGTTCTTC. The entire variable domain, with the rest obtained from reference TRBV5-1 and TRBJ2-1, is as follows: KAGVTQTPRYLIKTRGQQVTLSCSPISGHRSVSWYQQTPGQGLQFLFEYFSETQRNKGNFPGRFSGRQFSNSRSEMNVSTLELGDSALYLCASSPEARGQDEQFFGPGTRLTVL.

Only a few counts were recorded for this clone. The V and J genes are TRBV5-6 and TRBJ2-1, with D maybe TRBD1 (5 bases). The germline V gene has CDR1 SGHDT and CDR2 YYEEEE. The CDR3 consists of 14 residues. Deletions cut 2 bases from V and 2 bases from J, with 8 bases between. CDR3 loop: CASSFETAYNEQFF. CDR3 coding DNA: TGTGCCAGCAGCTTCGAGACAGCCTACAATGAGCAGTTCTTC. The full variable domain, in which reference TRBV5-6 and TRBJ2-1 provide the parts outside the CDR3, is DAGVTQSPTHLIKTRGQQVTLRCSPKSGHDTVSWYQQALGQGPQFIFQYYEEEERQRGNFPDRFSGHQFPNYSSELNVNALLLGDSALYLCASSFETAYNEQFFGPGTRLTVL.

The J gene is TRBJ1-6, the V gene TRBV2; weak D call: TRBD1 (6 bases). This CDR3 has 16 amino acids. The ends were cut back, 4 bases at V and 5 bases at J, with 15 bases in the middle. Germline values: CDR1 SNHLY, CDR2 FYNNEI. The CDR3 region has the DNA TGTGCCAGCAGTGCGGACAGCGCCCGGAATAATTCACCCCTCCACTTT. Translating gives CASSADSARNNSPLHF. The full variable domain, with the rest looked up from reference TRBV2 and TRBJ1-6, is EPEVTQTPSHQVTQMGQEVILRCVPISNHLYFYWYRQILGQKVEFLVSFYNNEISEKSEIFDDQFSVERPDGSNFTLKIRSTKLEDSAMYFCASSADSARNNSPLHFGNGTRLTVT.

V and J are TRBV7-8 and TRBJ2-3; tentatively, D is TRBD2 (5 bases). CDR1 is SGHVS, CDR2 FQNEAQ, per germline. The CDR3 totals 16 residues. The V and J ends lost 2 bases and 0 bases respectively, with 12 bases between them. DNA of the CDR3: TGTGCCAGCAGCTTACGACGGGGAGAGAGCACAGATACGCAGTATTTT. Translating gives CASSLRRGESTDTQYF.

V is TRBV30 and J is TRBJ2-7; 7 bases map to TRBD2. This CDR3 has 13 amino acids. Germline trimming cut 5 bases from V and 5 bases from J; bases unmatched to any gene: 9. CDR1 is GTSNPN and CDR2 is SVGIG in the germline V gene (reference sequence). The CDR3 is CAWRQTSSHEQYF. CDR3 bases: TGTGCCTGGCGACAGACTAGCAGCCACGAGCAGTACTTC.

This chain uses TRBV7-2 with TRBJ2-3; D is unclear. Germline CDR1 is SGHTA and CDR2 is FQGNSA. Deletions cut 5 bases from V and 2 bases from J, with 14 bases between. The CDR3 sequence is 15 residues long. The CDR3 DNA reads as TGTGCCAGCAGCCTTGGGCGGTTTTCCACAGATACGCAGTATTTT. Encoded protein: CASSLGRFSTDTQYF.

The V gene is TRBV5-1, the J gene TRBJ2-5; 12 nucleotides align to TRBD1. The CDR3 length is 16 residues. The J segment lost 5 bases and the V segment lost 1 base, leaving 6 bases of the junction unmatched. The germline CDR1 and CDR2 sequences are SGHRS and YFSETQ. The CDR3 reads CASSLSGTGGTETQYF. CDR3 nucleotides: TGCGCCAGCAGCTTGTCGGGGACAGGGGGCACGGAGACCCAGTACTTC.

This clone was seen just once. The chain carries TRBV5-5 and TRBJ2-6, with D tentatively TRBD2 (5 bases). The CDR3 has 15 amino acids. Germline assignment: CDR1 SGHKS and CDR2 YYEKEE (reference sequence). V was cut by 1 base and J by 2 bases, with 7 bases left in between. The CDR3 DNA follows: TGTGCCAGCAGCTTGTCCGGGGCTGGGGCCAACGTCCTGACTTTC. Protein: CASSLSGAGANVLTF.